A single sample is the source of the 24 T cell receptor beta chains below, sequenced in a study of blood T cell repertoires in COVID-19. Here immunoSEQ multiplex PCR was the method, and the copy in TCRdb shows in-frame clones only, minus some. The sample lists about 140,000 clones, approximately 84% seen once, with 3.9% in the top ten. The sample consisted of PBMCs or T cells enriched from blood (not recorded which). The receptors stem from a man between 45 and 60 years old in a cohort exposed to, infected with or recovered from COVID-19 (not recorded which).

This clone has a single count. The rearrangement links TRBV15 to TRBJ1-3; D ambiguous. CDR1 and CDR2 (germline): LNHNV, YYDKDF (reference sequence). This CDR3 has 15 amino acids. V was cut by 5 bases and J by 4 bases, with 15 bases left in between. CDR3 loop: CATSLGRGPGNTIYF. The CDR3 DNA follows: TGTGCCACCAGCCTCGGTCGAGGCCCAGGAAACACCATATATTTT.

The chain is built from TRBV5-1 and TRBJ2-5, with 13 nucleotides matching TRBD2. Germline values: CDR1 SGHRS, CDR2 YFSETQ. This CDR3 region has 15 residues. J was trimmed by 5 bases and V by 4 bases; bases with no gene match: 5. The CDR3 loop reads CASSAWTSGSETQYF. CDR3 DNA: TGCGCCAGCAGCGCGTGGACTAGCGGGAGTGAGACCCAGTACTTC.

The rearrangement joins TRBV7-2 to TRBJ2-7; TRBD2 matches 9 bases. Looked up from germline, CDR1 is SGHTA and CDR2 is FQGNSA. V shed 8 bases, J shed 2 bases, and the junction held 4 bases outside the gene matches. This CDR3 contains 13 residues. The CDR3 sequence is CASETSGTYEQYF. The CDR3 DNA is TGTGCCAGCGAGACTAGCGGTACCTACGAGCAGTACTTC.

The chain uses TRBV6-5 and TRBJ1-1; TRBD1 might be the D (6 bases). Germline V gene sequence: CDR1 MNHEY, CDR2 SVGAGI. The CDR3 covers 15 residues. Trimming pared 7 bases from V and 0 bases from J, leaving 15 bases between. The CDR3: CASTSVQGLNTEAFF. The CDR3 nucleotides are TGTGCCAGCACTTCAGTTCAGGGGTTGAACACTGAAGCTTTCTTT.

The genes are TRBV3-1 (or the pseudogene TRBV3-2) and TRBJ1-6, with TRBD1 matching 7 bases. The CDR3 length is 13 residues. The germline CDR1 and CDR2 sequences are LGHDT and YNNKEL (reference sequence). The ends lost 5 bases at V and 9 bases at J; junction bases unmatched: 4. The CDR3 is CASSEHRGSPLHF. For the CDR3, the DNA is TGTGCCAGCAGCGAACACAGGGGTTCACCCCTCCACTTT.

V and J are TRBV19 and TRBJ2-5, with D possibly TRBD1 on 5 matching bases. The CDR3 has 14 residues. Germline CDR1 is LNHDA and CDR2 is SQIVND (reference sequence). V lost 5 bases, J lost 1 base, and 11 bases lay in between. CDR3 residues: CASSLGHVQETQYF. Written as DNA, the CDR3 is TGTGCCAGTAGTCTAGGACACGTCCAAGAGACCCAGTACTTC.

V and J are TRBV6-5 and TRBJ1-2; TRBD1 agrees at 7 bases. Trimming removed 6 bases from V and 4 bases from J; junction bases left unmatched: 5. The germline V gene encodes CDR1 MNHEY and CDR2 SVGAGI. The CDR3 covers 13 residues. The CDR3 here is CASRTGLGYGYTF. Here the CDR3 DNA reads TGTGCCAGCAGGACAGGGCTGGGCTATGGCTACACCTTC.

This clone showed up many times. V and J are TRBV27 and TRBJ2-1; D remains unclear. Germline V gives CDR1 MNHEY, CDR2 SMNVEV (reference sequence). V lost 3 bases and J 8 bases, leaving 11 bases between the germline ends. The CDR3 length is 13 residues. CDR3 sequence (DNA): TGTGCCAGCAGTTTGGCAGGATTCGATGAGCAGTTCTTC. Translating gives CASSLAGFDEQFF.

V usage is TRBV28 and J usage is TRBJ1-5, with 8 positions matching TRBD1. J gave up 4 bases and V 7 bases, and 9 bases lay outside the gene matches. In germline, CDR1 is MDHEN, CDR2 SYDVKM. This CDR3 region has 15 residues. The CDR3 DNA follows: TGTGCCAGCATTGCTGACAGGGGAGGAAATCAGCCCCAGCATTTT. Its protein is CASIADRGGNQPQHF. Variable domain in full (rest from reference TRBV28 and TRBJ1-5): DVKVTQSSRYLVKRTGEKVFLECVQDMDHENMFWYRQDPGLGLRLIYFSYDVKMKEKGDIPEGYSVSREKKERFSLILESASTNQTSMYLCASIADRGGNQPQHFGDGTRLSIL.

The V call is TRBV4-1, the J call TRBJ2-1; 7 nucleotides align to TRBD2. V was pared by 7 bases and J by 1 base, with 4 bases of the junction left unmatched. Germline values: CDR1 MGHRA, CDR2 YSYEKL. CDR3 size: 14 residues. The CDR3 loop reads CASTAGGSYNEQFF. The CDR3 nucleotides read TGCGCCAGCACCGCCGGGGGGTCCTACAATGAGCAGTTCTTC.

On this clone: A much more abundant neighbour one base away suggests this may be a read error. CDR3 DNA sequence: TGTGCCTGGAAGGAGCGGGGGGTGAACACCGGGGAGCTGTTTTTT. As protein: CAWKERGVNTGELFF. The chain links TRBV30 to TRBJ2-2; the match to TRBD2 covers 9 bases. Germline loops: CDR1 GTSNPN, CDR2 SVGIG (reference sequence). The CDR3 has 15 amino acids. V was pared by 4 bases and J by 1 base, with 4 bases of the junction left unmatched.

The genes are TRBV6-2 or TRBV6-3 and TRBJ2-5, with 8 bases that match TRBD1. Looked up from germline, CDR1 is MNHEY and CDR2 is SVGEGT. This CDR3 has 15 residues. Trimming took 4 bases from V and 5 from J; bases not matched to a gene: 9. The CDR3 protein is CASSSPLDRDETQYF. In DNA form, the CDR3 reads TGTGCCAGCAGTTCCCCCCTGGACAGGGACGAGACCCAGTACTTC.

J is TRBJ1-5 and V is TRBV12-3 or TRBV12-4; 8 bases map to TRBD1. V was pared by 8 bases and J by 4 bases, with 4 bases of the junction left unmatched. CDR3 length: 13 amino acids. Here the CDR3 DNA reads TGTGCCAGCCGGGACAGGATTAATCAGCCCCAGCATTTT. The encoded protein is CASRDRINQPQHF.

This chain connects TRBV7-2 to TRBJ1-5; D gene uncertain. The V end was cut by 1 base, the J end by 7 bases, with 14 bases between. The germline gives CDR1 SGHTA, CDR2 FQGNSA. The CDR3 spans 15 residues. CDR3 in amino acids: CASSLDPGSSQPQHF. The DNA for the CDR3 is TGTGCCAGCAGCTTAGATCCGGGATCGTCACAGCCCCAGCATTTT.

The J gene is TRBJ1-5, the V gene TRBV7-9, with TRBD1 matching over 9 bases. This CDR3 comprises 15 residues. After removal of 5 bases from V and 2 bases from J, the junction contained 4 bases not matched to a gene. Germline V gene lookup returns CDR1 SEHNR and CDR2 FQNEAQ (reference sequence). CDR3 in amino acids: CASSPTGGGNQPQHF. In nucleotides, the CDR3 is TGTGCCAGCAGCCCGACAGGGGGGGGCAATCAGCCCCAGCATTTT.

A note on this clone: Additional DNA sequences in this sample encode the identical CDR3. This chain links TRBV27 with TRBJ1-1; D might be TRBD1 (5 bases). The CDR3 has 13 residues. CDR1 is MNHEY, CDR2 SMNVEV, per germline (reference sequence). V was cut by 3 bases and J by 4 bases, with 9 bases left in between. CDR3 DNA sequence: TGTGCCAGCAGTTTTCCGGGGGGCACTGAAGCTTTCTTT. Its protein product is CASSFPGGTEAFF.

This chain joins TRBV9 and TRBJ2-3; TRBD2 matches 8 bases. Unmatched junction bases numbered 2, after V lost 1 base and J lost 1 base. Germline loops: CDR1 SGDLS, CDR2 YYNGEE. The CDR3 is 15 residues long. The CDR3 region is CASSVSGRGTDTQYF. CDR3 in DNA: TGTGCCAGCAGCGTAAGCGGGAGAGGCACAGATACGCAGTATTTT. Filled out from reference TRBV9 and TRBJ2-3, the complete variable domain reads DSGVTQTPKHLITATGQRVTLRCSPRSGDLSVYWYQQSLDQGLQFLIQYYNGEERAKGNILERFSAQQFPDLHSELNLSSLELGDSALYFCASSVSGRGTDTQYFGPGTRLTVL.

The chain has TRBV5-1 and TRBJ2-1, with 9 bases that match TRBD2. V trimming: 0 bases; J trimming: 8 bases; junction bases outside the gene matches: 3. Germline V CDR1 and CDR2: SGHRS, YFSETQ. The CDR3 loop spans 14 amino acids. The CDR3 loop reads CASSLGGGVYEQFF. DNA for the CDR3: TGCGCCAGCAGCTTGGGCGGGGGGGTATATGAGCAGTTCTTC.

This clone came up once. V gene TRBV5-5 combines with J gene TRBJ1-1, with a possible D match to TRBD1 (6 bases). Germline V CDR1 and CDR2: SGHKS, YYEKEE (reference sequence). This CDR3 comprises 16 residues. V was trimmed by 2 bases and J by 1 base, leaving 15 bases between them. CDR3 DNA: TGTGCCAGCAGCTTACCTCTGGGGGGGGCGAACACTGAAGCTTTCTTT. The encoded protein is CASSLPLGGANTEAFF.

The rearrangement joins TRBV28 to TRBJ1-2; 9 nucleotides agree with TRBD1. Germline V gives CDR1 MDHEN, CDR2 SYDVKM. V lost 6 bases to trimming and J lost 3 bases; unmatched junction nucleotides: 8. The CDR3 contains 15 residues. This CDR3 reads CASSYMGQGHYGYTF. Here the CDR3 DNA reads TGTGCCAGCAGCTACATGGGACAGGGCCACTATGGCTACACCTTC.

The CDR3 loop reads CASSVARTGSNQETQYF. In nucleotides, the CDR3 is TGTGCCAGCAGCGTAGCTCGGACAGGCTCGAACCAAGAGACCCAGTACTTC. The chain couples TRBV9 to TRBJ2-5; 7 nucleotides align to TRBD1. The ends lost 0 bases at V and 0 bases at J; junction bases unmatched: 8. The CDR3 is 17 residues long. Germline V gives CDR1 SGDLS, CDR2 YYNGEE.

The CDR3 DNA follows: TGCGCCAGCAGCCAAGATGCCATGAGCGGGGTGGCAGCTGGCTACACCTTC. Its translation: CASSQDAMSGVAAGYTF. J is TRBJ1-2 and V is TRBV4-3; no reliable D call. CDR3 length: 17 amino acids. CDR1 is LGHNA and CDR2 is YSLEER in the germline V gene. Trimming pared 0 bases from V and 7 bases from J, leaving 21 bases between.

The chain uses TRBV2 and TRBJ2-3; 10 bases map to TRBD2. The trim removed 5 bases at V and 1 base at J, leaving 3 bases unmatched. The CDR3 contains 15 residues. Germline V gives CDR1 SNHLY, CDR2 FYNNEI. CDR3 region: CASSRLAGGTDTQYF. The CDR3 nucleotides read TGTGCCAGCAGTCGACTAGCGGGCGGCACAGATACGCAGTATTTT.

The genes are TRBV28 and TRBJ2-1; 9 bases map to TRBD2. Germline V gives CDR1 MDHEN, CDR2 SYDVKM. The CDR3 covers 16 residues. Losses at the gene ends were 3 bases for V and 0 bases for J; bases not matched to a gene: 3. The CDR3: CASSLGREGSYNEQFF. DNA of the CDR3: TGTGCCAGCAGTTTGGGGCGGGAGGGCTCCTACAATGAGCAGTTCTTC.